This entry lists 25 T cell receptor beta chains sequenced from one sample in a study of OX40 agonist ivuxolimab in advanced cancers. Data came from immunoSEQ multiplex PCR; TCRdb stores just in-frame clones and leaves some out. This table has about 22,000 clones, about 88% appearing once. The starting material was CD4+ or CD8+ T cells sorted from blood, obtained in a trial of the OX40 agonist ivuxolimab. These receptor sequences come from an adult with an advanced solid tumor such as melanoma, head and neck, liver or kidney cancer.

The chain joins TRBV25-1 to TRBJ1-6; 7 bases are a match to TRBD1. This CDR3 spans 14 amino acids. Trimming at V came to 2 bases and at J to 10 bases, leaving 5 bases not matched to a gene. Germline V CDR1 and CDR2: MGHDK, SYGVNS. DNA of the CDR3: TGTGCCAGCAGTGAACAGGGGGGATACTCACCCCTCCACTTT. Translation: CASSEQGGYSPLHF.

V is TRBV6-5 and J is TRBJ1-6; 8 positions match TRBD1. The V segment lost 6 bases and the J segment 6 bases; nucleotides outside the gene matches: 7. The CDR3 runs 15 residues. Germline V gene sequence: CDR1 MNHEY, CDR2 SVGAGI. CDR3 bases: TGTGCCAGCAGAACAGGACAGGGATTTAATTCACCCCTCCACTTT. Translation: CASRTGQGFNSPLHF.

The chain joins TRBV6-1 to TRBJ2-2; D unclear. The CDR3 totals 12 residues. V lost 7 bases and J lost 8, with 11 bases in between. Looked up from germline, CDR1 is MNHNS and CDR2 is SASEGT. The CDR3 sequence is CASTLAGGELFF. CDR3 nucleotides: TGTGCCAGCACCCTGGCTGGGGGGGAGCTGTTTTTT.

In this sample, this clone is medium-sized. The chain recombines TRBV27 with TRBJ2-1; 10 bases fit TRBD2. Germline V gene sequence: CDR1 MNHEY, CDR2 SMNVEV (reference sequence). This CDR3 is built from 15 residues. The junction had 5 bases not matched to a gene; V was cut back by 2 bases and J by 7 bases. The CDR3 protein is CASSLGTSGINEQFF. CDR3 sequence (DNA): TGTGCCAGCAGTTTAGGTACTAGCGGGATTAATGAGCAGTTCTTC.

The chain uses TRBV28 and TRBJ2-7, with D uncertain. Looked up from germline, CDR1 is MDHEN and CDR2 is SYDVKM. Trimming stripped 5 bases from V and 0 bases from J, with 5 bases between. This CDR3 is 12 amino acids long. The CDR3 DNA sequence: TGTGCCAGCAGTCCCACCTCCTACGAGCAGTACTTC. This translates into CASSPTSYEQYF.

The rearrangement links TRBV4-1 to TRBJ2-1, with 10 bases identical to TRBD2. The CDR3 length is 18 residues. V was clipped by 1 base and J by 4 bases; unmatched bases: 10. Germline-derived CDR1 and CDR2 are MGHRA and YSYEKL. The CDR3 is CASSQVTNGLAEYNEQFF. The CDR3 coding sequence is TGCGCCAGCAGCCAAGTAACCAATGGACTAGCGGAATACAATGAGCAGTTCTTC.

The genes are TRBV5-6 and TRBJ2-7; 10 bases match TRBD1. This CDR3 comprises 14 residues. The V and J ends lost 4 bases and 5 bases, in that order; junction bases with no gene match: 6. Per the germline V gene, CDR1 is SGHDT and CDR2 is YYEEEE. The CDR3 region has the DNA TGTGCCAGCAGCCTGGGGACAGGGGTCCACGAGCAGTACTTC. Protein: CASSLGTGVHEQYF.

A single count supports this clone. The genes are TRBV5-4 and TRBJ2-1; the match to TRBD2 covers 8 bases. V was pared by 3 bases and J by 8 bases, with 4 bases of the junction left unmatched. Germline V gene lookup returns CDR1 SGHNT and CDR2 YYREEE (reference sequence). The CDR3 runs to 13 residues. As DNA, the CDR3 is TGTGCCAGCAGCTGGACTAGCAGCGATGAGCAGTTCTTC. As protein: CASSWTSSDEQFF.

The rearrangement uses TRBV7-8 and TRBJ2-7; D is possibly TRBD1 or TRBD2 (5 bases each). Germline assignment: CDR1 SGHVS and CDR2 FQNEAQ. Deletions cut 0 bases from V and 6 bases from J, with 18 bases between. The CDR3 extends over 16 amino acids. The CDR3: CASSLARTGTDLEQYF. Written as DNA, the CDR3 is TGTGCCAGCAGCTTAGCGAGAACCGGGACGGACCTCGAGCAGTACTTC. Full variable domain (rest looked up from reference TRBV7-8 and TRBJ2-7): GAGVSQSPRYKVAKRGQDVALRCDPISGHVSLFWYQQALGQGPEFLTYFQNEAQLDKSGLPSDRFFAERPEGSVSTLKIQRTQQEDSAVYLCASSLARTGTDLEQYFGPGTRLTVT.

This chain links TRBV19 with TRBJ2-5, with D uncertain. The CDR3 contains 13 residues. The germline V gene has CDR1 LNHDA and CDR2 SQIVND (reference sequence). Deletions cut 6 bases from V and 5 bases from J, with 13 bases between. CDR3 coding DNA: TGTGCCAGTAGGGGAAACTTGGAGGAGACCCAGTACTTC. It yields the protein CASRGNLEETQYF.

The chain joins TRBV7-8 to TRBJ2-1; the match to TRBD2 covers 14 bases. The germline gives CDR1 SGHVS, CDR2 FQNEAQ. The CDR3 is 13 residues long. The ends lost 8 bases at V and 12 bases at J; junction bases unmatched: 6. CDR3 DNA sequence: TGTGCCAGCCTGGGACTAGCGGGAGATTGGCAGTTCTTC. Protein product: CASLGLAGDWQFF.

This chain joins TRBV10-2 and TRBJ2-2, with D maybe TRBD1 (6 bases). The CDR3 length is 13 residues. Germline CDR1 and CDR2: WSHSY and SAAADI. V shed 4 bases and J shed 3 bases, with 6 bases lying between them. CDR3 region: CASSAGDTGELFF. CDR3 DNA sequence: TGCGCCAGCAGTGCAGGGGACACCGGGGAGCTGTTTTTT.

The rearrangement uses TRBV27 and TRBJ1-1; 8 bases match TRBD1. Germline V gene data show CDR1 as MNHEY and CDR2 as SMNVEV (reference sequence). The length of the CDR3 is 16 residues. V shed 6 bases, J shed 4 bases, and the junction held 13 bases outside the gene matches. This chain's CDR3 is CASRLGQGWTSTEAFF. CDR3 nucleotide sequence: TGTGCCAGCAGACTAGGACAGGGTTGGACGAGCACTGAAGCTTTCTTT.

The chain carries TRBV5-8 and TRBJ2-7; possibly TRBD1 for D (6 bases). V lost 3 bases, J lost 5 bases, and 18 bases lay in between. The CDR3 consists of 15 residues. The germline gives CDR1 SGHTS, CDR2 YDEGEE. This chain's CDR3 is CASSSVPRTVHEQYF. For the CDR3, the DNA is TGTGCCAGCAGCTCGGTCCCCCGGACAGTACACGAGCAGTACTTC.

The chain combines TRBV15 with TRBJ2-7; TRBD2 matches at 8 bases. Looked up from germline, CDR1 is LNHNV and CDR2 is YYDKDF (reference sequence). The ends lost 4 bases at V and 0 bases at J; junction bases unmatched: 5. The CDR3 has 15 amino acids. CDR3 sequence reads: CATSNERETSYEQYF. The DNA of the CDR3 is TGTGCCACCAGCAACGAGCGGGAGACCTCCTACGAGCAGTACTTC. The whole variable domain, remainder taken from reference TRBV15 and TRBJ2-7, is DAMVIQNPRYQVTQFGKPVTLSCSQTLNHNVMYWYQQKSSQAPKLLFHYYDKDFNNEADTPDNFQSRRPNTSFCFLDIRSPGLGDTAMYLCATSNERETSYEQYFGPGTRLTVT.

CDR3 residues: CASSSPRSGGGWYEQYF. As DNA, the CDR3 is TGTGCCAGCAGTTCCCCCCGAAGCGGGGGAGGGTGGTACGAGCAGTACTTC. This chain links TRBV27 with TRBJ2-7, with 8 nucleotides matching TRBD2. This CDR3 region has 17 residues. Trimming cost V 4 bases and J 4 bases; bases outside gene matches: 15. CDR1 is MNHEY and CDR2 is SMNVEV in the germline V gene (reference sequence).

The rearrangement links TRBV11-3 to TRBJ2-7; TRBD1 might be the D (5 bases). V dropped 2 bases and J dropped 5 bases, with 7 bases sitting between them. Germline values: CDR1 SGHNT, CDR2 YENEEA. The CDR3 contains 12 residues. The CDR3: CASSLQGNEQYF. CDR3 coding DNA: TGTGCCAGCAGCTTACAGGGCAACGAGCAGTACTTC.

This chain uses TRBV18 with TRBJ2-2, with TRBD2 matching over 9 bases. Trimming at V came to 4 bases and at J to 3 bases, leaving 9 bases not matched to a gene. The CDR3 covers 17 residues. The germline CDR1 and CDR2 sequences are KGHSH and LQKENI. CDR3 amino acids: CASSLTSGRIDTGELFF. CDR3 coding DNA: TGTGCCAGCTCACTAACAAGCGGGAGGATCGACACCGGGGAGCTGTTTTTT. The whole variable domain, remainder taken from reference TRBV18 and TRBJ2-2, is NAGVMQNPRHLVRRRGQEARLRCSPMKGHSHVYWYRQLPEEGLKFMVYLQKENIIDESGMPKERFSAEFPKEGPSILRIQQVVRGDSAAYFCASSLTSGRIDTGELFFGEGSRLTVL.

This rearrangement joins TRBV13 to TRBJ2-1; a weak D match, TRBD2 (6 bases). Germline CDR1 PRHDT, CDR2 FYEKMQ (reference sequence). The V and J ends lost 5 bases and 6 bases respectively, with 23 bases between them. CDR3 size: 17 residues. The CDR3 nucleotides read TGTGCCAGCAGCCCGCAAATTGGGGGTAGCGGCGGCAATGAGCAGTTCTTC. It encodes CASSPQIGGSGGNEQFF.

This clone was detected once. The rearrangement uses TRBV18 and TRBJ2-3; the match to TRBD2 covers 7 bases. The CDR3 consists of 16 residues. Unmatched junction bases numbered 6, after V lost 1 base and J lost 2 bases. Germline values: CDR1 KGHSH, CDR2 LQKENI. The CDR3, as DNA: TGTGCCAGCTCACCACTTCTAGCGGAATACACAGATACGCAGTATTTT. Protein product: CASSPLLAEYTDTQYF.

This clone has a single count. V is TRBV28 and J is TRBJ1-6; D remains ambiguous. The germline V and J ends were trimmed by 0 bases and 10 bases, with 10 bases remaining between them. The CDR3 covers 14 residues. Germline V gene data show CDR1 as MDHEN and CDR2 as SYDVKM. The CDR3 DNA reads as TGTGCCAGCAGTTTATGGCGGGAGGCATCACCCCTCCACTTT. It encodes CASSLWREASPLHF.

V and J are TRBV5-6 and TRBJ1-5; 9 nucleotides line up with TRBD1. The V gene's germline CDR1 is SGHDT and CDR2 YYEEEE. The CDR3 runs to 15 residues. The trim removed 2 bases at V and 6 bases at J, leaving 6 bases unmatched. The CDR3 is CASSFGTGSFQPQHF. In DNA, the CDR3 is TGTGCCAGCAGCTTCGGGACAGGGTCTTTTCAGCCCCAGCATTTT.

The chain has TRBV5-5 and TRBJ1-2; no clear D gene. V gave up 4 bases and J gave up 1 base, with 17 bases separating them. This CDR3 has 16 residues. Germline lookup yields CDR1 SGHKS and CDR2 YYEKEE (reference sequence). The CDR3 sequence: CASSLSYDLINYGYTF. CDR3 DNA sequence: TGTGCCAGCAGCCTAAGTTACGACCTAATTAACTATGGCTACACCTTC.

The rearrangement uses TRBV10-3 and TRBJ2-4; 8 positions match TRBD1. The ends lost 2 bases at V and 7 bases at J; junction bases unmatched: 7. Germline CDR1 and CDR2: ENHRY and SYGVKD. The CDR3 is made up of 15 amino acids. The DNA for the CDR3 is TGTGCCATCAGTGAGCCGGCAGGGGGCATGAACATTCAGTACTTC. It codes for CAISEPAGGMNIQYF.

The DNA of the CDR3 is TGTGCCAGCATTCCCAAGGGGTACGAAGCAGATACGCAGTATTTT. Residues: CASIPKGYEADTQYF. The rearrangement uses TRBV2 and TRBJ2-3; TRBD1 is a possible D gene (5 bases). This CDR3 spans 15 amino acids. V lost 7 bases and J 4 bases, leaving 18 bases between the germline ends. Germline loops: CDR1 SNHLY, CDR2 FYNNEI.